The rows below give T cell receptor beta chains drawn from one sample of a study of a mutant IDH1 vaccine in newly diagnosed glioma. Some clones are missing from TCRdb's copy, which holds only in-frame ones; the method was immunoSEQ multiplex PCR. The sample has around 37,000 clones; 75% to 85% are singletons. The starting material was PBMCs, obtained from a glioma patient treated with radiotherapy, temozolomide or both. Source of these receptors: a man aged 35 to 55 with glioma. Some clones in this sample may be carry-over from other donors' samples. Both conserved end residues are part of each CDR3. The order of the fields is CDR3 protein, V gene.

cdr3_aa: CASSVRTGANTEAFF
v_call: TRBV5-1

cdr3_aa: CASSQDPAGSGNTIYF
v_call: TRBV4-2

cdr3_aa: CSLRMGDDYGYTF
v_call: TRBV29-1

cdr3_aa: CASSPGNTFSREAFF
v_call: TRBV5-1

cdr3_aa: CASSEPGEKMNTEAFF
v_call: TRBV6-1

cdr3_aa: CASAENYNSPLHF
v_call: TRBV18

cdr3_aa: CASSYAGVSTDTQYF
v_call: TRBV10-2

cdr3_aa: CASSLIPGQGFAEAFF
v_call: TRBV7-2

cdr3_aa: CASSLQGAQFF
v_call: TRBV5-5

cdr3_aa: CASSQTGGVTEAFF
v_call: TRBV11-3

cdr3_aa: CASSARGLGNQPQHF
v_call: TRBV25-1

cdr3_aa: CASSLDTSWDTQYF
v_call: TRBV11-2

cdr3_aa: CASSRGTGGEQYF
v_call: TRBV19

cdr3_aa: CASSPQGVINTEAFF
v_call: TRBV18

cdr3_aa: CASSQGMLGGVEKLFF
v_call: TRBV4-2

cdr3_aa: CASSSSGDSLYEQYF
v_call: TRBV7-2

cdr3_aa: CAITDTSSSSYEQYF
v_call: TRBV10-3

cdr3_aa: CASGQQGSYEQYF
v_call: TRBV5-1

cdr3_aa: CASSLRTGELGEQFF
v_call: TRBV5-4

cdr3_aa: CASSIVTGTYNEQFF
v_call: TRBV19

cdr3_aa: CASSSDGNYGYTF
v_call: TRBV6-5

cdr3_aa: CSVIHPGSANYGYTF
v_call: TRBV29-1

cdr3_aa: CASSLGTAFNYGYTF
v_call: TRBV5-6

cdr3_aa: CASSEYRRVRNTGELFF
v_call: TRBV6-1

cdr3_aa: CASSLDSSGNTIYF
v_call: TRBV6-6

cdr3_aa: CASSQDVGRLYEQYF
v_call: TRBV4-3

cdr3_aa: CASSLGTNTDTQYF
v_call: TRBV9

cdr3_aa: CASRDRSTNYGYTF
v_call: TRBV2

cdr3_aa: CASSYRLSGANVLTF
v_call: TRBV6-5

cdr3_aa: CASSQDRSSGNTIYF
v_call: TRBV2

cdr3_aa: CATSTGDPGELFF
v_call: TRBV5-1

cdr3_aa: CASSVVGGAGELFF
v_call: TRBV9

cdr3_aa: CASSLSPWGTGDTEAFF
v_call: TRBV5-6

cdr3_aa: CASSWEKAQPQHF
v_call: TRBV6-6

cdr3_aa: CASSGLETQYF
v_call: TRBV2

cdr3_aa: CSVAGSISGNTIYF
v_call: TRBV29-1

cdr3_aa: CASSFWNTEAFF
v_call: TRBV7-2

cdr3_aa: CASSRDGFSNQPQHF
v_call: TRBV19

cdr3_aa: CASSPGLAVSSYNEQFF
v_call: TRBV7-6

cdr3_aa: CSVGGFYEQYF
v_call: TRBV29-1

cdr3_aa: CASSYSTGGGKYGYTF
v_call: TRBV6-5

cdr3_aa: CASKEGRGETQYF
v_call: TRBV2